The T cell receptor beta chain described here comes from a study of blood T cell repertoires in COVID-19. Study summary: PBMCs, B-cell-depleted T cells, or T cells were the source of the cDNA or gDNA that made up the material.

In the source study's methods: Using reference gene primer amplification, nucleated cell counts were estimated. Assay used: immunoSEQ multiplex PCR; TCRdb lists only in-frame clones, some missing. V, J and clone size were drawn from that table, and D and trimming were deduced from the DNA. The repertoire holds hundreds of thousands of clones, with about 83% as singletons. Germline V CDR1 and CDR2: SGHAT, FQNNGV. The V gene end was trimmed by 2 bases and the J gene end by 2 bases; junction bases not matched to a gene: 7. CDR3 size: 16 residues. This sequence joins TRBV11-2 and TRBJ1-2; TRBD1 aligns across 8 bases. The sequenced sample consisted of peripheral blood. This clonotype was sampled from a woman between 45 and 65 years old with acute or convalescent COVID-19. CDR3 in amino acids: CASSLRPQGANYGYTF. CDR3 DNA sequence: TGTGCCAGCAGCTTACGACCGCAGGGGGCCAACTATGGCTACACCTTC.